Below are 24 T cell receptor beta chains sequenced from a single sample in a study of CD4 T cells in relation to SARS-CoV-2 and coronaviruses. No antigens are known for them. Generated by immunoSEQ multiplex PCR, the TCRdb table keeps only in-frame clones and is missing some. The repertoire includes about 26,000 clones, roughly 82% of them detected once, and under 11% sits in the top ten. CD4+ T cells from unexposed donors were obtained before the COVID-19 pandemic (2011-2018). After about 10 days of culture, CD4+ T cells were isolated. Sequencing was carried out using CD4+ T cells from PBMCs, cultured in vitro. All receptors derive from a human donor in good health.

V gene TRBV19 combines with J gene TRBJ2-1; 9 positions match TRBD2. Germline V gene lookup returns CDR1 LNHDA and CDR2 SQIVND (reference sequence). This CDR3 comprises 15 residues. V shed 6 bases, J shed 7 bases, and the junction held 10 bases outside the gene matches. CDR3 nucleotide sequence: TGTGCCAGTAGCGATGGCGGGGGGGGAGGGAATGAGCAGTTCTTC. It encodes CASSDGGGGGNEQFF.

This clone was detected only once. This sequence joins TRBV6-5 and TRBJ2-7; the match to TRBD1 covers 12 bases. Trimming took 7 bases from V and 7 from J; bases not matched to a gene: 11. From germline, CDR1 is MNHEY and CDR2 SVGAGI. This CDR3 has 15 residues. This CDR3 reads CASTVVGQGASEQYF. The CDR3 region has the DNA TGTGCCAGCACCGTCGTGGGACAGGGGGCGAGTGAGCAGTACTTC.

The CDR3, as DNA: TGTGCCAGCTCCCGAGACAGGGCGGCTAAAGACACTGAAGCTTTCTTT. Translating it yields CASSRDRAAKDTEAFF. The chain uses TRBV18 and TRBJ1-1; 7 nucleotides align to TRBD1. CDR1 is KGHSH, CDR2 LQKENI, per germline. V was pared by 6 bases and J by 3 bases, with 13 bases of the junction left unmatched. The CDR3 runs 16 residues. The full variable domain, with the rest looked up from reference TRBV18 and TRBJ1-1, is NAGVMQNPRHLVRRRGQEARLRCSPMKGHSHVYWYRQLPEEGLKFMVYLQKENIIDESGMPKERFSAEFPKEGPSILRIQQVVRGDSAAYFCASSRDRAAKDTEAFFGQGTRLTVV.

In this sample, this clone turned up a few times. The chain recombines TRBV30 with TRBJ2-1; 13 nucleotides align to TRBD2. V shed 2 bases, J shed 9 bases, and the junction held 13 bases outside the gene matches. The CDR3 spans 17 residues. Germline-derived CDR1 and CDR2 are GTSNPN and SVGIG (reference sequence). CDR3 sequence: CAWSTPTSGRATGEQFF. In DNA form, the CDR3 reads TGTGCCTGGAGTACCCCAACTAGCGGGAGGGCCACTGGTGAGCAGTTCTTC.

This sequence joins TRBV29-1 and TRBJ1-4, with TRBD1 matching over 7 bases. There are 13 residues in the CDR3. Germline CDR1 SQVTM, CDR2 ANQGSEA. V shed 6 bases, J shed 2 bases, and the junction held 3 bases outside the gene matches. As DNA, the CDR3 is TGCAGCGTCGCGACAGGGACTAATGAAAAACTGTTTTTT. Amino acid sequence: CSVATGTNEKLFF. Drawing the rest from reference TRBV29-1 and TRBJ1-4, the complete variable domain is SAVISQKPSRDICQRGTSLTIQCQVDSQVTMMFWYRQQPGQSLTLIATANQGSEATYESGFVIDKFPISRPNLTFSTLTVSNMSPEDSSIYLCSVATGTNEKLFFGSGTQLSVL.

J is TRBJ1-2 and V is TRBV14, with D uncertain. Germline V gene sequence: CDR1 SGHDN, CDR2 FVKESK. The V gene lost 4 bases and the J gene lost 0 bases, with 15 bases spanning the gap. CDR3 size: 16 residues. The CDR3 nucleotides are TGTGCCAGCAGCCCCCAGACCGGAATTGCTAACTATGGCTACACCTTC. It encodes CASSPQTGIANYGYTF.

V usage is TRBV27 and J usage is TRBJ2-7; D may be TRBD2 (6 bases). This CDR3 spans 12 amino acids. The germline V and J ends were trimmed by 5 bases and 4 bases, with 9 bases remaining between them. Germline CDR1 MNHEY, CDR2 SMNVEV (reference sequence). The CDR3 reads CASSAGGYEQYF. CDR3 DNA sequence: TGTGCCAGCAGTGCTGGGGGGTACGAGCAGTACTTC.

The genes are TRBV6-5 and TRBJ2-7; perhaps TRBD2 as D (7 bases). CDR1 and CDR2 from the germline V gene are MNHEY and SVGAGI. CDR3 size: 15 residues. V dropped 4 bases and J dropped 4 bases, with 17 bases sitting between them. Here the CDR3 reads CASSWEGLGAYEQYF. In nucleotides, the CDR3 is TGTGCCAGCAGTTGGGAGGGCTTGGGGGCATACGAGCAGTACTTC.

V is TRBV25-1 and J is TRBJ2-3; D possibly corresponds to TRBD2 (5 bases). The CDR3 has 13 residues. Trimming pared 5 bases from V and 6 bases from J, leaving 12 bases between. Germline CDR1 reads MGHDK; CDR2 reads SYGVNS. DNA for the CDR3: TGTGCCAGCAGTCCAGCCGGGGAGGATACGCAGTATTTT. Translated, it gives CASSPAGEDTQYF.

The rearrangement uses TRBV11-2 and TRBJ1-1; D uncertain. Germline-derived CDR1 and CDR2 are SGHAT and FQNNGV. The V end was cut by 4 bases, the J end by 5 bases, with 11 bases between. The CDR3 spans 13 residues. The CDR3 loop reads CASSSSEGTEAFF. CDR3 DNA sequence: TGTGCCAGCAGCTCATCGGAGGGAACTGAAGCTTTCTTT. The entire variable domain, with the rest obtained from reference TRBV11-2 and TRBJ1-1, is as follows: EAGVAQSPRYKIIEKRQSVAFWCNPISGHATLYWYQQILGQGPKLLIQFQNNGVVDDSQLPKDRFSAERLKGVDSTLKIQPAKLEDSAVYLCASSSSEGTEAFFGQGTRLTVV.

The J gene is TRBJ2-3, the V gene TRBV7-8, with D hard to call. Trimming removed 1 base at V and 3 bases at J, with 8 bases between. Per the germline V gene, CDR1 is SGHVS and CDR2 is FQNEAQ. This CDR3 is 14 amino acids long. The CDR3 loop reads CASSLEVETDTQYF. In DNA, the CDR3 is TGTGCCAGCAGCTTAGAGGTCGAAACAGATACGCAGTATTTT.

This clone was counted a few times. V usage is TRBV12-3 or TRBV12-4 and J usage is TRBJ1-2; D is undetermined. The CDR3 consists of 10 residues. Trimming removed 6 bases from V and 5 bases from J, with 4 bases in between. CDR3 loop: CASRLYGYTF. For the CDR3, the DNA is TGTGCCAGCAGACTATATGGCTACACCTTC.

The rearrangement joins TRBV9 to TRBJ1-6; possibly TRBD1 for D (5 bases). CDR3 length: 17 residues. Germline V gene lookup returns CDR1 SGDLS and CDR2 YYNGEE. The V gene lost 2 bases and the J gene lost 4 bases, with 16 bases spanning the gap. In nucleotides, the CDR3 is TGTGCCAGCAGCGTGGGGCCCGCGACCGAGTATAATTCACCCCTCCACTTT. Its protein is CASSVGPATEYNSPLHF.

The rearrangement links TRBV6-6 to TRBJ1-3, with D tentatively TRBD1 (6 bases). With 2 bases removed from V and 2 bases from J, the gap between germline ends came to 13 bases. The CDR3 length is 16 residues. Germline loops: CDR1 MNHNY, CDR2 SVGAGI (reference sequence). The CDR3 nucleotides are TGTGCCAGCAGTTACCTTGGGGGGGCGGCTGGAAACACCATATATTTT. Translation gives CASSYLGGAAGNTIYF.

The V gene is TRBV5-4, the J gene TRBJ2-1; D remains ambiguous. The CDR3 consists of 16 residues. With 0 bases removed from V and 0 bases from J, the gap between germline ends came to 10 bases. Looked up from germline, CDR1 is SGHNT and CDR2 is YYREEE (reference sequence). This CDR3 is CASSLGRPSSYNEQFF. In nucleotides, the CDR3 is TGTGCCAGCAGCTTGGGTCGCCCCAGCTCCTACAATGAGCAGTTCTTC. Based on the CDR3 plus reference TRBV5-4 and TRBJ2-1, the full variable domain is ETGVTQSPTHLIKTRGQQVTLRCSSQSGHNTVSWYQQALGQGPQFIFQYYREEENGRGNFPPRFSGLQFPNYSSELNVNALELDDSALYLCASSLGRPSSYNEQFFGPGTRLTVL.

The CDR3 DNA follows: TGTGCCAGCAGCTCGGACAGGATACAAGAGACCCAGTACTTC. Translation: CASSSDRIQETQYF. The gene calls are TRBV11-2 and TRBJ2-5, with TRBD1 matching 7 bases. V lost 4 bases to trimming and J lost 2 bases; unmatched junction nucleotides: 4. This CDR3 spans 14 amino acids. From germline, CDR1 is SGHAT and CDR2 FQNNGV. The full variable domain, with the rest looked up from reference TRBV11-2 and TRBJ2-5, is EAGVAQSPRYKIIEKRQSVAFWCNPISGHATLYWYQQILGQGPKLLIQFQNNGVVDDSQLPKDRFSAERLKGVDSTLKIQPAKLEDSAVYLCASSSDRIQETQYFGPGTRLLVL.

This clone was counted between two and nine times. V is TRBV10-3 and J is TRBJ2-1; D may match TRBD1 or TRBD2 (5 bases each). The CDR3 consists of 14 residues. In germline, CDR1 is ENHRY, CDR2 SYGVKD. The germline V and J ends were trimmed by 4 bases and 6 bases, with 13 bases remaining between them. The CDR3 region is CAISGRRDGNEQFF. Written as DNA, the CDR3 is TGTGCCATCAGTGGTCGCCGGGACGGCAATGAGCAGTTCTTC.

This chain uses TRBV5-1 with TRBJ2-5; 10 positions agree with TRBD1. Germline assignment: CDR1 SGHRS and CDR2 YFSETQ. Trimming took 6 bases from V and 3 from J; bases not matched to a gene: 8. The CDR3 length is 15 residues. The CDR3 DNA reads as TGCGCCAGCAACCTACTCGGGACAGGGGAAGAGACCCAGTACTTC. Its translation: CASNLLGTGEETQYF.

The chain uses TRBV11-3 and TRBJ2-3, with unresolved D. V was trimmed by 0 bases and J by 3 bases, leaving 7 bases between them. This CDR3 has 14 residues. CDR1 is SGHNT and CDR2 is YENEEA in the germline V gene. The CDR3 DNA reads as TGTGCCAGCAGCTTAGATCCTAGGACAGATACGCAGTATTTT. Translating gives CASSLDPRTDTQYF.

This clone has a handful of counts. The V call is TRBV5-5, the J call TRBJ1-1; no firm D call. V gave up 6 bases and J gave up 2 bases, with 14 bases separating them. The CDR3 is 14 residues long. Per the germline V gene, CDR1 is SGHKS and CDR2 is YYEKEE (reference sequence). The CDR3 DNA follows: TGTGCCAGCACCCTCCAGGTCTCAAACACTGAAGCTTTCTTT. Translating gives CASTLQVSNTEAFF.

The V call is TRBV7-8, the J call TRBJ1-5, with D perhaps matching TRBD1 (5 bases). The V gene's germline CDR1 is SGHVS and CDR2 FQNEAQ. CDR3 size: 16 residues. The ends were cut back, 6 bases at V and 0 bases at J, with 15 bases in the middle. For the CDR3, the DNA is TGTGCCAGCAGGGTCGACGGGACCTATAGCAATCAGCCCCAGCATTTT. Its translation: CASRVDGTYSNQPQHF.

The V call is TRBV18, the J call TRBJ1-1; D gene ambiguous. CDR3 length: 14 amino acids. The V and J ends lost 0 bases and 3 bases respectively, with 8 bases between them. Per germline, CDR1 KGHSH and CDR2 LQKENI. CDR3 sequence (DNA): TGTGCCAGCTCACCACCCGGGCCACACACTGAAGCTTTCTTT. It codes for CASSPPGPHTEAFF.

This CDR3 reads CASSTDMNTEAFF. CDR3 nucleotide sequence: TGTGCCAGCAGTACCGACATGAACACTGAAGCTTTCTTT. J is TRBJ1-1 and V is TRBV12-3 or TRBV12-4; D is uncertain. There are 13 residues in the CDR3. Trimming left V 5 bases short and J 0 bases short, with 7 bases between.

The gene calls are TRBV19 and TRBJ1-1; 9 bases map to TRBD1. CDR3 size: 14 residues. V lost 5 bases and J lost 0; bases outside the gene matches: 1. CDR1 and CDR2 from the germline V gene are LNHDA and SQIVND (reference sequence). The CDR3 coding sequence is TGTGCCAGTAGTCGGACAGGGGTGAACACTGAAGCTTTCTTT. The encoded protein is CASSRTGVNTEAFF.